This record covers a single TCR beta chain. This sample was included in a study of T cell changes during pregnancy in multiple sclerosis. Only in-frame clones appear in the TCRdb table, and some are missing; sequencing was by immunoSEQ multiplex PCR. The profile shows around 42,000 clones, 75% to 90% of them singletons. This receptor was obtained from a female donor in good health, enrolled as a control in a pregnancy study. The input for sequencing was peripheral blood, taken in the first trimester of pregnancy.

The CDR3 region has the DNA TGTGCCAGCAGCGTAGAAGGACTAGCGTACACAGATACGCAGTATTTT. The encoded protein is CASSVEGLAYTDTQYF. J is TRBJ2-3 and V is TRBV9; TRBD2 aligns across 9 bases. The CDR3 covers 16 residues. The V gene's germline CDR1 is SGDLS and CDR2 YYNGEE. The V gene end was trimmed by 0 bases and the J gene end by 2 bases; junction bases not matched to a gene: 4. Filled out from reference TRBV9 and TRBJ2-3, the complete variable domain reads DSGVTQTPKHLITATGQRVTLRCSPRSGDLSVYWYQQSLDQGLQFLIQYYNGEERAKGNILERFSAQQFPDLHSELNLSSLELGDSALYFCASSVEGLAYTDTQYFGPGTRLTVL.